This is a list of T cell receptor beta chains from one sample in a study of T cell changes during pregnancy in multiple sclerosis. Profiled with immunoSEQ multiplex PCR; TCRdb holds only in-frame clones, not every one. This table holds tens of thousands of clones, 85% to 95% found once. This specimen was peripheral blood, taken in the second trimester of pregnancy. The receptors originated from a female donor in good health, enrolled as a control in a pregnancy study. Each CDR3 is given with its conserved first and last residue. D genes are given only for firm matches. Not all rows give a size; the values are once, few, many and, for expanded clones, a class.

D gene	V gene	J gene	clone size	CDR3 protein	CDR3 DNA
TRBD1	TRBV7-9	TRBJ1-1	NA	CASTTGAEAFF	TGTGCCAGCACCACAGGGGCTGAAGCTTTCTTT
TRBD1	TRBV6-4	TRBJ1-1	NA	CASTETGTSTEAFF	TGTGCCAGCACCGAGACAGGGACGAGCACTGAAGCTTTCTTT
TRBD1	TRBV27	TRBJ1-1	NA	CATRRDSDTLNTEAFF	TGTGCCACCCGTAGGGACAGCGACACACTGAACACTGAAGCTTTCTTT
NA	TRBV29-1	TRBJ1-2	NA	CSALLPGDYGYTF	TGCAGCGCTCTCCTGCCAGGGGACTATGGCTACACCTTC
NA	TRBV25-1	TRBJ1-2	NA	CASSEFRNYGYTF	TGTGCCAGCAGTGAATTTAGAAACTATGGCTACACCTTC
NA	TRBV6-1	TRBJ1-1	NA	CASSETGLTEAFF	TGTGCCAGCAGTGAAACGGGTCTGACTGAAGCTTTCTTT
NA	TRBV29-1	TRBJ1-5	NA	CSVADRYSNQPQHF	TGCAGCGTAGCTGACAGGTATAGCAATCAGCCCCAGCATTTT
NA	TRBV30	TRBJ1-1	NA	CAWTGGRGVEAFF	TGTGCCTGGACGGGGGGGCGCGGCGTTGAAGCTTTCTTT
TRBD1	TRBV9	TRBJ1-2	once	CASSSTGTGYGYTF	TGTGCCAGCAGCAGTACCGGGACAGGATATGGCTACACCTTC
NA	TRBV4-2	TRBJ2-5	NA	CASSQERQQETQYF	TGTGCCAGCAGCCAAGAGCGGCAGCAAGAGACCCAGTACTTC
TRBD1	TRBV11-2	TRBJ1-4	NA	CASSLGQGGEKLFF	TGTGCCAGCAGCTTAGGACAGGGGGGAGAAAAACTGTTTTTT
TRBD1	TRBV19	TRBJ1-5	NA	CASTDRVGPQPQHF	TGTGCCAGTACTGACAGGGTAGGTCCTCAGCCCCAGCATTTT
NA	TRBV30	TRBJ2-2	NA	CAWSVLEGTGELFF	TGTGCCTGGAGTGTGCTGGAGGGCACCGGGGAGCTGTTTTTT
NA	TRBV7-2	TRBJ2-4	NA	CASSLVAESIQYF	TGTGCCAGCAGCTTAGTAGCGGAGAGCATTCAGTACTTC
TRBD2	TRBV12-5	TRBJ2-7	NA	CASGLVLGTSGGLYEQYF	TGTGCTAGTGGTTTGGTCCTCGGGACTAGCGGGGGCTTATACGAGCAGTACTTC
NA	TRBV7-6	TRBJ2-3	NA	CASSLGGPWGDTQYF	TGTGCCAGCAGCTTAGGGGGGCCCTGGGGGGATACGCAGTATTTT
NA	TRBV21-1	TRBJ1-1	once	CASKKPGQDNTEAFF	TGTGCCAGCAAGAAGCCGGGACAGGATAACACTGAAGCTTTCTTT
NA	TRBV30	TRBJ1-5	NA	CAWSSRTYQPQHF	TGTGCCTGGAGCAGCAGGACTTATCAGCCCCAGCATTTT
TRBD1	TRBV7-2	TRBJ1-6	NA	CASTAGQGSYNSPLHF	TGTGCCAGCACTGCGGGACAGGGCTCCTATAATTCACCCCTCCACTTT
NA	TRBV11-1	TRBJ2-6	NA	CASSSTGGVRTGANVLTF	TGTGCCAGCAGCTCAACGGGGGGCGTCCGAACCGGGGCCAACGTCCTGACTTTC
NA	TRBV27	TRBJ1-4	NA	CASSRGNEKLFF	TGTGCCAGCAGTAGGGGTAATGAAAAACTGTTTTTT